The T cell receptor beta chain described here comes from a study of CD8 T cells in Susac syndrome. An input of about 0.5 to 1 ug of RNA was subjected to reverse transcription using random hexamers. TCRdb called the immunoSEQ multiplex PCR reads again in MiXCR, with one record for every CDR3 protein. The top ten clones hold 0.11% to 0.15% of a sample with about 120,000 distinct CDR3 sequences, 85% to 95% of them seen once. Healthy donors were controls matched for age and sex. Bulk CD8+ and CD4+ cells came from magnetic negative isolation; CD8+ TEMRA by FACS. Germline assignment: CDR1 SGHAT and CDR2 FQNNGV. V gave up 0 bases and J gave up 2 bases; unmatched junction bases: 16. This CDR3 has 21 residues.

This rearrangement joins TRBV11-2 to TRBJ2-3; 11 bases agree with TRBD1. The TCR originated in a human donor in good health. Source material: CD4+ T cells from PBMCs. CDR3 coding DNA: TGTGCCAGCAGCTTAGATATGCTGAGGAAAGGACAGGGGGCCTCCACAGATACGCAGTATTTT. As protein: CASSLDMLRKGQGASTDTQYF.